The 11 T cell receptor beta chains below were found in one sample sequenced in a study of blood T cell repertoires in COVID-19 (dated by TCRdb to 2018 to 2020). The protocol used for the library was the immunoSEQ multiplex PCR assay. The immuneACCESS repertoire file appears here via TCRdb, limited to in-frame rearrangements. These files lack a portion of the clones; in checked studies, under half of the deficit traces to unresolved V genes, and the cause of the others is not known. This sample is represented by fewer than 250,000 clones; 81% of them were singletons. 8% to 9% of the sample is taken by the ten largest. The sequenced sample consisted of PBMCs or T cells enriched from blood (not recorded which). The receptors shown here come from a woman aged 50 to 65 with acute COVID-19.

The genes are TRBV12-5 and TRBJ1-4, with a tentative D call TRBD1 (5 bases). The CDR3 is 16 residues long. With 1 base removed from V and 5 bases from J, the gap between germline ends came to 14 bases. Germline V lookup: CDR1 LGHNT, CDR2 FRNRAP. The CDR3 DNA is TGTGCTAGTGGTTTGGACATGACAGCGAGAAATGAAAAACTGTTTTTT. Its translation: CASGLDMTARNEKLFF.

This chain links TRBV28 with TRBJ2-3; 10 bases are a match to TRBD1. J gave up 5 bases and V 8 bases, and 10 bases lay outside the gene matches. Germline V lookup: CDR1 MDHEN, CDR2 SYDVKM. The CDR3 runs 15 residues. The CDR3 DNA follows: TGTGCCAGCCCGCGGGACAGGGGATTTTTAGATACGCAGTATTTT. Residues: CASPRDRGFLDTQYF.

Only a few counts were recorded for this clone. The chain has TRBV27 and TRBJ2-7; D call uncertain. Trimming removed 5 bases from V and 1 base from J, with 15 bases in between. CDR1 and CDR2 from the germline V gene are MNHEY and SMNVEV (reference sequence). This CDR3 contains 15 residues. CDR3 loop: CASSPAGSYSYEQYF. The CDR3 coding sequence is TGTGCCAGCAGTCCAGCAGGTTCTTATTCCTACGAGCAGTACTTC.

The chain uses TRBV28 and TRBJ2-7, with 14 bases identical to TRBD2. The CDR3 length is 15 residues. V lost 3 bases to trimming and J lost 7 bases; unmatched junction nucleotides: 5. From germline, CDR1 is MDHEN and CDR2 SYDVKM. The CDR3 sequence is CASSFRGLAGVEQYF. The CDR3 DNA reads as TGTGCCAGCAGTTTCCGGGGACTAGCGGGGGTTGAGCAGTACTTC. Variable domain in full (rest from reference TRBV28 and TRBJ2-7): DVKVTQSSRYLVKRTGEKVFLECVQDMDHENMFWYRQDPGLGLRLIYFSYDVKMKEKGDIPEGYSVSREKKERFSLILESASTNQTSMYLCASSFRGLAGVEQYFGPGTRLTVT.

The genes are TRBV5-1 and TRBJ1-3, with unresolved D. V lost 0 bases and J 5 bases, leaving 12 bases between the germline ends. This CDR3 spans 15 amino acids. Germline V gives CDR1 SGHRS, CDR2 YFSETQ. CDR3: CASSLEWAGRNTIYF. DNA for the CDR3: TGCGCCAGCAGCTTGGAATGGGCAGGAAGAAACACCATATATTTT.

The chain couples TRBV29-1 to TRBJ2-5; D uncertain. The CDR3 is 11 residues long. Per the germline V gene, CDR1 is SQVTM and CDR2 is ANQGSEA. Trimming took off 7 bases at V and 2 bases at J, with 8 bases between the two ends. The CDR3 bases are TGCAGCGGTTTTAAACAAGAGACCCAGTACTTC. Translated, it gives CSGFKQETQYF.

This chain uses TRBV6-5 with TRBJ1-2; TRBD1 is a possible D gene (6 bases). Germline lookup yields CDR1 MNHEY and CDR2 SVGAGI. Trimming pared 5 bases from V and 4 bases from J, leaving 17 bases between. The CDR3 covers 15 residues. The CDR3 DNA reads TGTGCCAGCAGTCGACAGGCTTCTCAAGGCTATGGCTACACCTTC. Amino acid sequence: CASSRQASQGYGYTF.

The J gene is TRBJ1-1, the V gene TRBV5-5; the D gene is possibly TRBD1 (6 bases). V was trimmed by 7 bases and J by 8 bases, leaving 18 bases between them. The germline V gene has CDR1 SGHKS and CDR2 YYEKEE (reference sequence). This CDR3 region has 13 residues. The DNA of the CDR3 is TGTGCCAGCTCAACCTTGATGGGGGCCGAAGCTTTCTTT. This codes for CASSTLMGAEAFF.

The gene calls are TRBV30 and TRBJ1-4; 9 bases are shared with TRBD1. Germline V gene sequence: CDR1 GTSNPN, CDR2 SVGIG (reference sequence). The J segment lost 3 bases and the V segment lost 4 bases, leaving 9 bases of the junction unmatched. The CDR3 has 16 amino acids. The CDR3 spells CAWTEIQGAPNEKLFF. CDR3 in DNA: TGTGCCTGGACCGAGATACAGGGGGCACCTAATGAAAAACTGTTTTTT.

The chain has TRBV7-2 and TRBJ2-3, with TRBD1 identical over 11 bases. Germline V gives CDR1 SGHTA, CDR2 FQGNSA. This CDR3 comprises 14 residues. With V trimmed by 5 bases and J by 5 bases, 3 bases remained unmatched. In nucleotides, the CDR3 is TGTGCCAGCAGCCTAGGGACAGGGGGAGATACGCAGTATTTT. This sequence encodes CASSLGTGGDTQYF.

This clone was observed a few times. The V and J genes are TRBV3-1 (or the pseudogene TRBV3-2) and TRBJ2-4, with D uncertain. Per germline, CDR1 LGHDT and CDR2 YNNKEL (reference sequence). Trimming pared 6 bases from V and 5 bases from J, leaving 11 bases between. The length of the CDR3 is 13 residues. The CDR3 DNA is TGTGCCAGCAGGTTCCTGACTCAAAACATTCAGTACTTC. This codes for CASRFLTQNIQYF.